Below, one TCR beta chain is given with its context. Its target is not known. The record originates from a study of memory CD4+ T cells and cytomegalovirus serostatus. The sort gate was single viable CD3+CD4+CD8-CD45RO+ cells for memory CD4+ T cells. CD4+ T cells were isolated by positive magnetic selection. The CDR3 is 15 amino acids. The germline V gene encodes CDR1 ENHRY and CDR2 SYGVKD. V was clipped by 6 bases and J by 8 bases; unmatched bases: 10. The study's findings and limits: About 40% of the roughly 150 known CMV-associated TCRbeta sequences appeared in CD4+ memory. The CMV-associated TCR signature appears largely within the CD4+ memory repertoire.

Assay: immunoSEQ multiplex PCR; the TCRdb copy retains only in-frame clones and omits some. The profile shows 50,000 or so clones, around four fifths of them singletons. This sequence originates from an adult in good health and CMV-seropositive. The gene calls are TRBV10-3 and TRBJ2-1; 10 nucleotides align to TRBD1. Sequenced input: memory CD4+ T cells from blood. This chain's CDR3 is CAISPGDRGWDEQFF. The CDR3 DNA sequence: TGTGCCATCAGCCCTGGGGACAGGGGATGGGATGAGCAGTTCTTC.